The text below deals with one TCR beta chain. Germline and junction disagree at one end, which may indicate a read error. For the second PCR, which ran for roughly 6 to 12 cycles, a sample-barcoded 5' primer and a J-beta primer mix were used. A single record per CDR3 protein comes from TCRdb applying MiXCR to the 5' RACE reads. The repertoire holds about a million distinct CDR3 sequences, with roughly half as singletons. The CDR3 spans 14 residues. The data were taken from a study of blood T cells in healthy people across ages. The sample consisted of blood. The chain carries TRBV12-3 or TRBV12-4 and TRBJ2-4; the match to TRBD1 covers 8 bases. The tail of the sequence fits TRBJ2-7 better, so the J call may be wrong. This receptor was obtained from an older woman in good health. In DNA form, the CDR3 reads TGTGCCAGCAGCCGGGACAGGAGTTCCTGCGAGCAGTACTTC. As protein: CASSRDRSSCEQYF.